This TCR beta chain appears in the sequencing data of a study of Graves' ophthalmopathy and Graves' hyperthyroidism. The CDR3 is made up of 15 amino acids. The germline V gene has CDR1 MNHNS and CDR2 SASEGT. The germline V and J ends were trimmed by 0 bases and 8 bases, with 16 bases remaining between them. Amplifying from RNA transcripts, the study obtained TCR beta CDR3 regions. HTBI primers were employed in first-round RT-PCR, then a second-round multiplex PCR followed. Each CDR3 protein gets one entry after TCRdb re-called the multiplex PCR reads with MiXCR. The repertoire holds roughly 500,000 distinct CDR3 sequences, with around an eighth as singletons.

The sequence was obtained from a woman under 40 with Graves' ophthalmopathy. V usage is TRBV6-1 and J usage is TRBJ1-2, with no clear D. Sequencing was carried out using blood. The CDR3 loop reads CASSEAGIRTGGYTF. The CDR3 DNA follows: TGTGCCAGCAGTGAAGCGGGAATCCGGACCGGGGGCTACACCTTC.